This T cell receptor (beta chain) was retrieved from a study of blood T cell repertoires in COVID-19. Study summary: Italy, Spain and the United States were the sources of the convalescent and acute COVID-19 samples. From T cells, B-cell-depleted T cells, or PBMCs came the material, which was cDNA or gDNA.

With 4 bases clipped from V and 7 bases from J, the junction kept 8 bases outside the gene matches. The germline CDR1 and CDR2 sequences are SGHKS and YYEKEE (reference sequence). The length of the CDR3 is 14 residues. Original analysis: Amplification with reference gene primers provided the estimates of nucleated cell counts. TCRdb's table, derived via immunoSEQ multiplex PCR, lists solely in-frame clones and lacks some. V and J calls and clone size are given by that table; D and trimming were obtained from the DNA. The sample holds 65,000 or so clones; around four fifths are singletons and the top ten take 3.5% to 4.5%.

The chain has TRBV5-5 and TRBJ1-2, with 9 bases fitting TRBD1. The sample taken for sequencing was peripheral blood. This clonotype was sampled from a man between 60 and 70 years old with acute or convalescent COVID-19. The CDR3 DNA reads TGTGCCAGCAGCCCAAATACAGGGGGCAGTGGCTACACCTTC. Protein product: CASSPNTGGSGYTF.